This TCR beta chain comes out of a study of identical twins. CDR1 LGHDT and CDR2 YNNKEL come from the germline V gene (reference sequence). The CDR3 has 19 residues. With 10 bases removed from V and 3 bases from J, the gap between germline ends came to 32 bases. Worth noting for this clonotype: Antigen specificity is unknown.

Template switching added a universal primer site, and cDNA bore unique molecular identifiers. One entry per CDR3 protein results from TCRdb running MiXCR on the 5' RACE reads. The sample carries approximately 470,000 distinct CDR3 sequences, approximately 14% recorded once. Findings of the study overall: Cord blood's abundant beta clonotypes had fewer insertions, unlike memory repertoires. Sequences that were beta out-of-frame showed weaker excess twin sharing.

This sample also appeared in a second study, on yellow fever vaccine responses in identical twins.

The rearrangement uses TRBV3-1 and TRBJ2-3; the D call may be TRBD1 or TRBD2 (5 bases each). Input material: CD4+ T cells sorted from blood. The source of this sequence is a woman in her late teens or twenties in good health. The CDR3 sequence: CAISLANVKPGTRTDTQYF. The DNA of the CDR3 is TGTGCCATCAGTTTAGCCAACGTAAAACCAGGGACGAGGACAGATACGCAGTATTTT.